Listed here are 32 T cell receptor beta chains from one sample, sequenced in a study of cytomegalovirus exposure and HLA in healthy donors (dated by TCRdb to between 2016 and 2019). The protocol used for the library was the immunoSEQ multiplex PCR assay. A mixture of 60 forward primers for TCR Vbeta segments and 13 reverse primers for TCR Jbeta segments was used in the multiplex PCR. Entries here come from immuneACCESS through TCRdb and include only in-frame sequences with V and J called. Some clones fail to appear in such tables; in the studies checked, an unresolved V gene covers under half of the shortfall, and the cause of the remainder is unknown. This sample's records show about 37,000 clones. The ten most abundant clones make up 5.9% of the sample. The sample comprised PBMCs. Receptors originate from a human donor in good health.

This rearrangement joins TRBV2 to TRBJ1-2; TRBD1 matches at 9 bases. The CDR3 is 16 residues long. CDR1 SNHLY and CDR2 FYNNEI come from the germline V gene. Trimming took 5 bases from V and 4 from J; bases not matched to a gene: 11. CDR3 nucleotides: TGTGCCAGCAGTCCTAACCGACAGGGGGGTGGCTATGGCTACACCTTC. Protein sequence: CASSPNRQGGGYGYTF.

The J gene is TRBJ1-3, the V gene TRBV19, with TRBD1 as a possible D gene (6 bases). V was shortened by 6 bases and J by 0 bases, with 18 bases between the two germline ends. Germline lookup yields CDR1 LNHDA and CDR2 SQIVND (reference sequence). The CDR3 is made up of 17 amino acids. CDR3 in DNA: TGTGCCAGTAGCCCTAACTCCGGGACACGCTCTGGAAACACCATATATTTT. Residues: CASSPNSGTRSGNTIYF.

This chain uses TRBV2 with TRBJ1-2; the D gene is possibly TRBD1 (5 bases). This CDR3 is built from 15 residues. Germline CDR1 is SNHLY and CDR2 is FYNNEI. V dropped 0 bases and J dropped 0 bases, with 8 bases sitting between them. For the CDR3, the DNA is TGTGCCAGCAGTGAAGCCACGGGGGCTAACTATGGCTACACCTTC. Translated, it gives CASSEATGANYGYTF.

This chain connects TRBV7-3 to TRBJ2-2, with D maybe TRBD1 (5 bases). From germline, CDR1 is SGHTA and CDR2 FQGTGA. V was shortened by 6 bases and J by 3 bases, with 11 bases between the two germline ends. The CDR3 covers 14 residues. The CDR3 coding sequence is TGTGCCAGCAGTTTAGGGGCACACACCGGGGAGCTGTTTTTT. Its translation: CASSLGAHTGELFF.

V is TRBV18 and J is TRBJ1-4; 10 bases match TRBD1. The V gene's germline CDR1 is KGHSH and CDR2 LQKENI. The V and J ends lost 8 bases and 5 bases, in that order; junction bases with no gene match: 2. The CDR3 is 13 residues long. CDR3 protein: CASQGQGNEKLFF. The DNA of the CDR3 is TGTGCCAGCCAGGGACAGGGGAATGAAAAACTGTTTTTT.

The DNA for the CDR3 is TGTGCCAGCAGCTTAAGGACAGGGGCTACCGGGGAGCTGTTTTTT. It is translated as CASSLRTGATGELFF. V usage is TRBV7-3 and J usage is TRBJ2-2, with 9 bases aligning to TRBD1. Per the germline V gene, CDR1 is SGHTA and CDR2 is FQGTGA. This CDR3 has 15 residues. V dropped 1 base and J dropped 5; count of bases not matched to a gene: 2.

The V call is TRBV30, the J call TRBJ2-6; D is unresolved. V dropped 0 bases and J dropped 0 bases, with 15 bases sitting between them. CDR3 length: 18 amino acids. The germline V gene encodes CDR1 GTSNPN and CDR2 SVGIG (reference sequence). The CDR3 reads CAWSVLRTYSSGANVLTF. CDR3 nucleotides: TGTGCCTGGAGTGTTTTGCGAACGTATAGCTCTGGGGCCAACGTCCTGACTTTC.

The J gene is TRBJ1-6, the V gene TRBV6-6, with 7 nucleotides matching TRBD1. CDR1 is MNHNY and CDR2 is SVGAGI in the germline V gene (reference sequence). Losses at the gene ends were 4 bases for V and 1 base for J; bases not matched to a gene: 1. The CDR3 is 15 residues long. The CDR3 sequence: CASSWDRSYNSPLHF. The CDR3 bases are TGTGCCAGCAGTTGGGACAGATCCTATAATTCACCCCTCCACTTT.

V usage is TRBV2 and J usage is TRBJ1-1, with TRBD1 matching over 10 bases. CDR1 and CDR2 from the germline V gene are SNHLY and FYNNEI. The CDR3 extends over 11 amino acids. V lost 5 bases and J lost 12; bases outside the gene matches: 3. In DNA, the CDR3 is TGTGCCAGCAGTTCGGGACAGGGGACTTTCTTT. It specifies CASSSGQGTFF.

The chain joins TRBV10-3 to TRBJ1-1; D is uncertain. V lost 3 bases and J 3 bases, leaving 11 bases between the germline ends. Germline lookup yields CDR1 ENHRY and CDR2 SYGVKD. There are 14 residues in the CDR3. The chain's CDR3 is CAISDLTHYTEAFF. The CDR3 bases are TGTGCCATCAGTGACCTTACCCACTACACTGAAGCTTTCTTT.

The chain couples TRBV7-2 to TRBJ2-7; D perhaps matches TRBD2 (7 bases). Germline values: CDR1 SGHTA, CDR2 FQGNSA. The CDR3 is 16 residues long. Deletions cut 4 bases from V and 6 bases from J, with 22 bases between. Here the CDR3 reads CASSSPSRAGAGEQYF. The CDR3 DNA sequence: TGTGCCAGCAGCTCCCCCTCCCGGGCGGGGGCGGGCGAGCAGTACTTC.

The chain couples TRBV5-8 to TRBJ1-3; 7 bases are a match to TRBD1. CDR1 and CDR2 from the germline V gene are SGHTS and YDEGEE. After removal of 2 bases from V and 2 bases from J, the junction contained 4 bases not matched to a gene. The CDR3 sequence is 15 residues long. In DNA form, the CDR3 reads TGTGCCAGCAGCTTAACAGGGGTGACTGGAAACACCATATATTTT. This translates into CASSLTGVTGNTIYF.

The chain couples TRBV28 to TRBJ1-5, with 10 bases identical to TRBD1. Germline V gives CDR1 MDHEN, CDR2 SYDVKM. With 5 bases clipped from V and 6 bases from J, the junction kept 4 bases outside the gene matches. CDR3 length: 14 residues. The CDR3 DNA reads TGTGCCAGCAGTCGGACAGGGGGGAGTCAGCCCCAGCATTTT. Translating gives CASSRTGGSQPQHF.

This chain connects TRBV13 to TRBJ2-3; 16 bases fit TRBD2. This CDR3 contains 19 residues. Germline V lookup: CDR1 PRHDT, CDR2 FYEKMQ (reference sequence). V was clipped by 4 bases and J by 1 base; unmatched bases: 8. CDR3 sequence reads: CASSSSGTSGGAGTDTQYF. The CDR3 region has the DNA TGTGCCAGCAGCTCCTCCGGGACTAGCGGGGGGGCCGGCACAGATACGCAGTATTTT.

The chain uses TRBV5-5 and TRBJ2-7; 7 nucleotides agree with TRBD1. Germline loops: CDR1 SGHKS, CDR2 YYEKEE (reference sequence). CDR3 length: 14 residues. After removal of 4 bases from V and 0 bases from J, the junction contained 4 bases not matched to a gene. The CDR3 nucleotides are TGTGCCAGCAGCAACGGACAGGACTCCTACGAGCAGTACTTC. It encodes CASSNGQDSYEQYF. Looking up the rest from reference TRBV5-5 and TRBJ2-7 gives the full variable domain: DAGVTQSPTHLIKTRGQQVTLRCSPISGHKSVSWYQQVLGQGPQFIFQYYEKEERGRGNFPDRFSARQFPNYSSELNVNALLLGDSALYLCASSNGQDSYEQYFGPGTRLTVT.

This chain links TRBV9 with TRBJ1-1; the D gene is possibly TRBD1 (5 bases). V was pared by 2 bases and J by 5 bases, with 10 bases between. The CDR3 runs to 13 residues. CDR1 is SGDLS, CDR2 YYNGEE, per germline. CDR3 sequence (DNA): TGTGCCAGCAGCGTCGCCCGGGGGACTGAAGCTTTCTTT. Its protein is CASSVARGTEAFF.

The CDR3 spells CASTGTGGITEAFF. CDR3 coding DNA: TGTGCCAGCACAGGGACAGGGGGAATCACTGAAGCTTTCTTT. The chain is built from TRBV7-9 and TRBJ1-1; 11 bases agree with TRBD1. V dropped 7 bases and J dropped 4; count of bases not matched to a gene: 5. This CDR3 comprises 14 residues. Looked up from germline, CDR1 is SEHNR and CDR2 is FQNEAQ (reference sequence).

The chain carries TRBV9 and TRBJ2-7; D perhaps matches TRBD1 (5 bases). Trimming cost V 0 bases and J 2 bases, with 12 bases left between them. The CDR3 is made up of 15 amino acids. In germline, CDR1 is SGDLS, CDR2 YYNGEE. CDR3 nucleotides: TGTGCCAGCAGCGTAGGCCAGGGTGGAACCTACGAGCAGTACTTC. Translating gives CASSVGQGGTYEQYF. Drawing the rest from reference TRBV9 and TRBJ2-7, the complete variable domain is DSGVTQTPKHLITATGQRVTLRCSPRSGDLSVYWYQQSLDQGLQFLIQYYNGEERAKGNILERFSAQQFPDLHSELNLSSLELGDSALYFCASSVGQGGTYEQYFGPGTRLTVT.

The rearrangement links TRBV28 to TRBJ1-6, with D perhaps TRBD1 (6 bases). CDR1 is MDHEN, CDR2 SYDVKM, per germline. The CDR3 length is 14 residues. Trimming stripped 0 bases from V and 10 bases from J, with 10 bases between. In DNA form, the CDR3 reads TGTGCCAGCAGTTTATGGGGACAAGGATCACCCCTCCACTTT. Translation gives CASSLWGQGSPLHF.

V gene TRBV30 combines with J gene TRBJ1-1; maybe TRBD1 (6 bases). The V end lost 3 bases, the J end lost 8 bases, and 16 bases lay between the germline ends. Germline CDR1 reads GTSNPN; CDR2 reads SVGIG (reference sequence). The CDR3 has 13 amino acids. This CDR3 reads CAWSPLGGREAFF. In DNA form, the CDR3 reads TGTGCCTGGAGCCCCTTAGGGGGAAGGGAAGCTTTCTTT.

The J gene is TRBJ1-6, the V gene TRBV11-2, with 7 bases aligning to TRBD1. Trimming removed 3 bases from V and 7 bases from J; junction bases left unmatched: 12. The CDR3 covers 17 residues. Germline CDR1 SGHAT, CDR2 FQNNGV. The CDR3 reads CASSFYPTGASNSPLHF. CDR3 nucleotides: TGTGCCAGCAGCTTTTATCCAACAGGGGCAAGCAATTCACCCCTCCACTTT.

The chain is built from TRBV27 and TRBJ1-1; 7 positions match TRBD1. Germline V CDR1 and CDR2: MNHEY, SMNVEV (reference sequence). Germline trimming cut 0 bases from V and 1 base from J; bases unmatched to any gene: 2. The CDR3 is made up of 15 amino acids. CDR3 DNA: TGTGCCAGCAGTTTATCAAGGGGGCGGAACACTGAAGCTTTCTTT. Its translation: CASSLSRGRNTEAFF.

The V gene is TRBV9, the J gene TRBJ1-1, with 7 bases lining up with TRBD1. The CDR3 runs to 15 residues. The V gene's germline CDR1 is SGDLS and CDR2 YYNGEE. Germline trimming cut 0 bases from V and 5 bases from J; bases unmatched to any gene: 7. CDR3 region: CASSVDTTGKTEAFF. The DNA for the CDR3 is TGTGCCAGCAGCGTAGATACGACAGGGAAGACTGAAGCTTTCTTT. The whole variable domain, filled in from reference TRBV9 and TRBJ1-1, reads DSGVTQTPKHLITATGQRVTLRCSPRSGDLSVYWYQQSLDQGLQFLIQYYNGEERAKGNILERFSAQQFPDLHSELNLSSLELGDSALYFCASSVDTTGKTEAFFGQGTRLTVV.

This sequence joins TRBV28 and TRBJ2-6; the D is unclear. This CDR3 is built from 13 residues. Between the trimmed V and J ends, which lost 7 bases and 1 base, there was a span of 5 bases. Germline CDR1 is MDHEN and CDR2 is SYDVKM. The CDR3 DNA sequence: TGTGCCAGCACCGTGTCTGGGGCCAACGTCCTGACTTTC. This sequence encodes CASTVSGANVLTF. The full variable domain, rest sourced from reference TRBV28 and TRBJ2-6, is DVKVTQSSRYLVKRTGEKVFLECVQDMDHENMFWYRQDPGLGLRLIYFSYDVKMKEKGDIPEGYSVSREKKERFSLILESASTNQTSMYLCASTVSGANVLTFGAGSRLTVL.

The chain has TRBV28 and TRBJ2-5; D not certain. CDR1 MDHEN and CDR2 SYDVKM come from the germline V gene. This CDR3 region has 14 residues. V lost 1 base and J 4 bases, leaving 10 bases between the germline ends. As DNA, the CDR3 is TGTGCCAGCAGTTTATTAGAGAGGATAGAGACCCAGTACTTC. Amino acids: CASSLLERIETQYF.

The chain uses TRBV2 and TRBJ1-5; D unresolved. Trimming stripped 2 bases from V and 3 bases from J, with 8 bases between. Germline V lookup: CDR1 SNHLY, CDR2 FYNNEI. This CDR3 comprises 14 residues. DNA of the CDR3: TGTGCCAGCAGTGAAACGGAGTTCAATCAGCCCCAGCATTTT. It encodes CASSETEFNQPQHF.

Written as DNA, the CDR3 is TGTGCCAGCAGCGAAGGGAGTTTAACTAATGAAAAACTGTTTTTT. Translated, it gives CASSEGSLTNEKLFF. The J gene is TRBJ1-4, the V gene TRBV28; D gene uncertain. The germline gives CDR1 MDHEN, CDR2 SYDVKM. Trimming pared 6 bases from V and 1 base from J, leaving 12 bases between. This CDR3 comprises 15 residues.

The V gene is TRBV4-2, the J gene TRBJ1-1, with a tentative D call TRBD1 (5 bases). Deletions cut 1 base from V and 5 bases from J, with 20 bases between. The germline CDR1 and CDR2 sequences are LGHNA and YNFKEQ. This CDR3 has 17 residues. CDR3 coding DNA: TGTGCCAGCAGCCAAGGCCCTATTGGGACGGAGGGGACTGAAGCTTTCTTT. The encoded protein is CASSQGPIGTEGTEAFF.

The chain carries TRBV11-2 and TRBJ1-1, with D possibly matching TRBD1 (5 bases). Trimming took 5 bases from V and 10 from J, leaving 17 bases between them. Germline V gene sequence: CDR1 SGHAT, CDR2 FQNNGV. The CDR3 covers 13 residues. CDR3: CASSRGSSETAFF. In DNA form, the CDR3 reads TGTGCCAGCAGCCGGGGGTCTAGCGAGACAGCTTTCTTT.

The rearrangement links TRBV27 to TRBJ2-7; 7 bases align to TRBD2. The CDR3 runs to 15 residues. The trim removed 6 bases at V and 0 bases at J, leaving 8 bases unmatched. Germline V lookup: CDR1 MNHEY, CDR2 SMNVEV (reference sequence). DNA for the CDR3: TGTGCCAGCAGCCCATCTGCGGGGGACTCCTACGAGCAGTACTTC. It codes for CASSPSAGDSYEQYF.

The CDR3 sequence is CASIQQPDSPLHF. CDR3 nucleotide sequence: TGTGCCAGCATTCAACAACCTGATTCACCCCTCCACTTT. The chain has TRBV6-6 and TRBJ1-6; no reliable D call. Between the trimmed V and J ends, which lost 7 bases and 8 bases, there was a span of 12 bases. Looked up from germline, CDR1 is MNHNY and CDR2 is SVGAGI (reference sequence). CDR3 length equals 13 residues.

The chain recombines TRBV6-1 with TRBJ1-2; 10 nucleotides line up with TRBD1. J lost 8 bases, V lost 1 base, and 10 bases had no gene match. Germline V gene lookup returns CDR1 MNHNS and CDR2 SASEGT. CDR3 length equals 16 residues. The CDR3 sequence is CASSEVIGTGDSGYTF. The CDR3 DNA follows: TGTGCCAGCAGTGAAGTTATAGGGACAGGGGATTCGGGCTACACCTTC.